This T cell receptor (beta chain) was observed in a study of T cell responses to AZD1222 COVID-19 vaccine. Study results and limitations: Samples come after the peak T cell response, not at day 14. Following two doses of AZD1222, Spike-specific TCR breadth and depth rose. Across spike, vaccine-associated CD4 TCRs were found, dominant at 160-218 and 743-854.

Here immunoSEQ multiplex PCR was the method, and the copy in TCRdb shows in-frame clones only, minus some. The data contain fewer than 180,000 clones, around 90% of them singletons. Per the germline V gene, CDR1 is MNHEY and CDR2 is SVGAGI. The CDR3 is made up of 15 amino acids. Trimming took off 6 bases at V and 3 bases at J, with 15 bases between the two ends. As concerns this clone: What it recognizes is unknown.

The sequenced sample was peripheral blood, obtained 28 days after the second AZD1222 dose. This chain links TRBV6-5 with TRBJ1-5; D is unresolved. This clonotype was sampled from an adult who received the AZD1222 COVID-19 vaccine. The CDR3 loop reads CASSPARKDNQPQHF. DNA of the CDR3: TGTGCCAGCAGCCCCGCCCGGAAGGACAATCAGCCCCAGCATTTT.